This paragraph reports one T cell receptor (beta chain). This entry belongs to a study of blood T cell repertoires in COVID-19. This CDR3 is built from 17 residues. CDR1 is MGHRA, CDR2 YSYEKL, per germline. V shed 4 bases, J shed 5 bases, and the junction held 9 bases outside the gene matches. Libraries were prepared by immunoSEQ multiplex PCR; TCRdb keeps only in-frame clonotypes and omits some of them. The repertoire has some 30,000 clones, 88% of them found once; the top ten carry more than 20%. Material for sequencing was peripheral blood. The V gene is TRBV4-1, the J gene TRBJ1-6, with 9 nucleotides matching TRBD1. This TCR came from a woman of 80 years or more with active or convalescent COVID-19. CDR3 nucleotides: TGCGCCAGCAGCCGATCTTACCGGGACAGGGATAATTCACCCCTCCACTTT. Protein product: CASSRSYRDRDNSPLHF.